One and the same sample provided the 27 T cell receptor beta chains below, sequenced in a study of shared clonotypes between healthy human individuals. Profiling relied on immunoSEQ multiplex PCR, and the TCRdb table lists in-frame clones only, not all of them. The table has over 300,000 clones, 87% seen once. Sample: memory CD8+ T cells sorted from blood. Subset of the sample: CD45RO+ cells pooled with CCR7-negative TemRA cells. Source of these receptors: a man aged 18 to 29 in good health.

This clone turned up a few times. The J gene is TRBJ2-1, the V gene TRBV4-3, with 8 bases matching TRBD2. This CDR3 is 14 amino acids long. Looked up from germline, CDR1 is LGHNA and CDR2 is YSLEER. V lost 6 bases, J lost 10 bases, and 11 bases stayed unmatched. CDR3 sequence: CASSPDVAGGEQFF. The CDR3 coding sequence is TGCGCCAGCAGTCCGGACGTTGCGGGAGGAGAGCAGTTCTTC.

The rearrangement links TRBV30 to TRBJ2-7; D call uncertain. The CDR3 contains 13 residues. Germline assignment: CDR1 GTSNPN and CDR2 SVGIG (reference sequence). V was cut by 0 bases and J by 5 bases, with 11 bases left in between. This CDR3 is CAWSVLQADEQYF. In nucleotides, the CDR3 is TGTGCCTGGAGTGTGTTGCAGGCGGACGAGCAGTACTTC. The full variable domain, rest sourced from reference TRBV30 and TRBJ2-7, is SQTIHQWPATLVQPVGSPLSLECTVEGTSNPNLYWYRQAAGRGLQLLFYSVGIGQISSEVPQNLSASRPQDRQFILSSKKLLLSDSGFYLCAWSVLQADEQYFGPGTRLTVT.

This clone appeared a single time. The chain combines TRBV7-9 with TRBJ2-1; D is unresolved. Germline values: CDR1 SEHNR, CDR2 FQNEAQ (reference sequence). V was trimmed by 1 base and J by 0 bases, leaving 10 bases between them. This CDR3 is built from 16 residues. The CDR3 protein is CASSLVGMSSYNEQFF. The DNA of the CDR3 is TGTGCCAGCAGCTTAGTGGGAATGAGCTCCTACAATGAGCAGTTCTTC.

The chain recombines TRBV27 with TRBJ2-7; TRBD1 agrees at 9 bases. The CDR3 loop spans 15 amino acids. Germline values: CDR1 MNHEY, CDR2 SMNVEV (reference sequence). The J segment lost 3 bases and the V segment lost 3 bases, leaving 6 bases of the junction unmatched. CDR3 in amino acids: CASSFGTGRSYEQYF. In DNA form, the CDR3 reads TGTGCCAGCAGTTTCGGGACAGGGCGTAGCTACGAGCAGTACTTC.

The rearrangement joins TRBV10-1 to TRBJ2-7, with unresolved D. The CDR3 runs 14 residues. CDR1 is WNHNN, CDR2 SYGVQD, per germline (reference sequence). V gave up 2 bases and J gave up 2 bases, with 10 bases separating them. The CDR3 nucleotides read TGCGCCAGCAGTGAGGACTTCCCCACCTACGAGCAGTACTTC. This gives the protein CASSEDFPTYEQYF.

The V and J genes are TRBV9 and TRBJ2-3; 7 nucleotides align to TRBD1. Trimming removed 3 bases from V and 0 bases from J; junction bases left unmatched: 4. CDR3 size: 15 residues. Germline assignment: CDR1 SGDLS and CDR2 YYNGEE. CDR3 sequence (DNA): TGTGCCAGCAGCGAGAGGGGGCCAAGCACAGATACGCAGTATTTT. Encoded protein: CASSERGPSTDTQYF.

This chain links TRBV14 with TRBJ1-6; D is possibly TRBD1 (6 bases). CDR1 and CDR2 from the germline V gene are SGHDN and FVKESK. The length of the CDR3 is 17 residues. V dropped 4 bases and J dropped 0 bases, with 13 bases sitting between them. The DNA for the CDR3 is TGTGCCAGCAGCCTAGACAGGAGGAGCTCCTATAATTCACCCCTCCACTTT. The encoded protein is CASSLDRRSSYNSPLHF.

The DNA for the CDR3 is TGTGCCAGCAACCCAACCGGGGGAACAGATACGCAGTATTTT. This encodes CASNPTGGTDTQYF. This sequence joins TRBV25-1 and TRBJ2-3, with TRBD2 as a possible D gene (6 bases). CDR1 MGHDK and CDR2 SYGVNS come from the germline V gene. The CDR3 runs 14 residues. The germline V and J ends were trimmed by 7 bases and 3 bases, with 14 bases remaining between them.

This clone was seen only a few times. V usage is TRBV9 and J usage is TRBJ1-1, with no clear D. Germline CDR1 and CDR2: SGDLS and YYNGEE. This CDR3 spans 14 amino acids. Trimming removed 4 bases at V and 0 bases at J, with 10 bases between. The CDR3 DNA reads as TGTGCCAGCAGCCCATACTTAGTGAACACTGAAGCTTTCTTT. This sequence encodes CASSPYLVNTEAFF.

The chain couples TRBV27 to TRBJ2-7, with D tentatively TRBD2 (6 bases). V was pared by 8 bases and J by 2 bases, with 16 bases between. The germline V gene has CDR1 MNHEY and CDR2 SMNVEV (reference sequence). The CDR3 loop spans 14 amino acids. Written as DNA, the CDR3 is TGTGCCAGCTGCCGCCGGGACTCGCCCTACGAGCAGTACTTC. This gives the protein CASCRRDSPYEQYF.

The chain combines TRBV7-9 with TRBJ2-3; TRBD1 is a possible D gene (5 bases). CDR1 and CDR2 from the germline V gene are SEHNR and FQNEAQ (reference sequence). The CDR3 is made up of 17 amino acids. With 1 base removed from V and 2 bases from J, the gap between germline ends came to 16 bases. The CDR3, as DNA: TGTGCCAGCAGCTTAGGAATGGAAGGGGAAGACACAGATACGCAGTATTTT. It yields the protein CASSLGMEGEDTDTQYF.

In DNA form, the CDR3 reads TGTGCCAGCAGAGTTAGCGGGAGTAACTACGAGCAGTACTTC. It is translated as CASRVSGSNYEQYF. The chain links TRBV5-6 to TRBJ2-7, with 9 bases that match TRBD2. V lost 5 bases to trimming and J lost 3 bases; unmatched junction nucleotides: 6. CDR3 size: 14 residues. CDR1 SGHDT and CDR2 YYEEEE come from the germline V gene.

The chain carries TRBV29-1 and TRBJ1-4; tentative D call: TRBD1 (6 bases). V was cut by 7 bases and J by 5 bases, with 20 bases left in between. The germline CDR1 and CDR2 sequences are SQVTM and ANQGSEA. The CDR3 has 15 residues. The CDR3 sequence is CSARTAESSNEKLFF. Written as DNA, the CDR3 is TGCAGCGCGAGGACAGCCGAAAGTTCGAATGAAAAACTGTTTTTT.

As DNA, the CDR3 is TGTGCCAGCAGCTTTAGGGAGACCCAGTACTTC. Residues: CASSFRETQYF. V gene TRBV7-9 combines with J gene TRBJ2-5; no reliable D call. CDR1 is SEHNR and CDR2 is FQNEAQ in the germline V gene (reference sequence). Between the trimmed V and J ends, which lost 3 bases and 5 bases, there was a span of 4 bases. The CDR3 is made up of 11 amino acids.

The chain joins TRBV4-1 to TRBJ2-7; TRBD2 matches 15 bases. The CDR3 extends over 18 amino acids. The ends lost 3 bases at V and 0 bases at J; junction bases unmatched: 6. Germline CDR1 reads MGHRA; CDR2 reads YSYEKL. The CDR3 region is CASSQRTSGRALSYEQYF. CDR3 DNA: TGCGCCAGCAGCCAGCGGACTAGCGGGAGGGCCCTCTCCTACGAGCAGTACTTC.

The CDR3 nucleotides are TGTGCCAATAACAGGGGAGCCGGGGAGCTGTTTTTT. It specifies CANNRGAGELFF. The rearrangement links TRBV7-9 to TRBJ2-2; 7 bases line up with TRBD1. The CDR3 sequence is 12 residues long. Germline V lookup: CDR1 SEHNR, CDR2 FQNEAQ (reference sequence). V lost 10 bases and J lost 6; bases outside the gene matches: 5.

The gene calls are TRBV7-9 and TRBJ2-3; TRBD2 matches 9 bases. Germline CDR1 reads SEHNR; CDR2 reads FQNEAQ (reference sequence). CDR3 size: 15 residues. J gave up 1 base and V 5 bases, and 4 bases lay outside the gene matches. CDR3 sequence: CASSEVAGGTDTQYF. In DNA form, the CDR3 reads TGTGCCAGCAGCGAGGTAGCGGGGGGCACAGATACGCAGTATTTT.

V gene TRBV4-3 combines with J gene TRBJ2-3; D is unclear. The CDR3 is 16 amino acids. Trimming left V 1 base short and J 4 bases short, with 15 bases between. CDR1 is LGHNA, CDR2 YSLEER, per germline. CDR3 sequence: CASSQGPDGVPDTQYF. For the CDR3, the DNA is TGCGCCAGCAGCCAAGGCCCTGATGGTGTCCCAGATACGCAGTATTTT.

The V and J genes are TRBV29-1 and TRBJ1-1; no definite D call. Looked up from germline, CDR1 is SQVTM and CDR2 is ANQGSEA. Deletions cut 7 bases from V and 1 base from J, with 4 bases between. This CDR3 contains 10 residues. Written as DNA, the CDR3 is TGCAGCGCTGAGAACACTGAAGCTTTCTTT. Its translation is CSAENTEAFF.

V gene TRBV4-1 combines with J gene TRBJ2-1; 7 nucleotides line up with TRBD1. Germline-derived CDR1 and CDR2 are MGHRA and YSYEKL. The CDR3 contains 15 residues. V shed 0 bases, J shed 3 bases, and the junction held 2 bases outside the gene matches. The CDR3 region is CASSQDWDSYNEQFF. As DNA, the CDR3 is TGCGCCAGCAGCCAAGATTGGGACAGCTACAATGAGCAGTTCTTC.

The V call is TRBV5-1, the J call TRBJ2-2; 7 positions match TRBD1. J lost 4 bases, V lost 4 bases, and 10 bases had no gene match. Germline V lookup: CDR1 SGHRS, CDR2 YFSETQ. The CDR3 is 16 residues long. CDR3 coding DNA: TGCGCCAGCAGCGCTCCCCGGGACAGCTCCACCGGGGAGCTGTTTTTT. Its protein is CASSAPRDSSTGELFF.

The rearrangement joins TRBV7-8 to TRBJ2-2; D remains unclear. V lost 7 bases to trimming and J lost 5 bases, with 8 bases between them. The CDR3 spans 12 residues. CDR1 and CDR2 (germline): SGHVS, FQNEAQ. This CDR3 reads CASTLETGELFF. The CDR3 DNA reads TGTGCCAGCACCCTAGAAACCGGGGAGCTGTTTTTT.

The V call is TRBV6-1, the J call TRBJ2-5; D is perhaps TRBD2 (6 bases). CDR1 and CDR2 from the germline V gene are MNHNS and SASEGT. The germline V and J ends were trimmed by 6 bases and 9 bases, with 20 bases remaining between them. CDR3 size: 14 residues. CDR3 coding DNA: TGTGCCAGCAGGGCGATAGCGGCCGGGGAGGCCCAGTACTTC. As protein: CASRAIAAGEAQYF.

Concerning this clone itself: One junction end does not reproduce the germline sequence, and a read error may be involved. The chain uses TRBV7-7 and TRBJ2-5; no firm D call. CDR3 length equals 13 residues. Per the germline V gene, CDR1 is SSHAT and CDR2 is FNYEAQ (reference sequence). This CDR3 reads CASSARYTETQYF. As DNA, the CDR3 is TGTGCTAGCAGCGCACGTTATACGGAGACCCAGTACTTC.

The CDR3 loop is CAWMRDSTYEQYF. The CDR3 DNA is TGTGCCTGGATGAGGGACTCTACCTACGAGCAGTACTTC. J is TRBJ2-7 and V is TRBV30, with D possibly matching TRBD2 (6 bases). Germline V lookup: CDR1 GTSNPN, CDR2 SVGIG (reference sequence). The CDR3 has 13 amino acids. Trimming left V 4 bases short and J 2 bases short, with 12 bases between.

The chain carries TRBV4-1 and TRBJ1-1; D is undetermined. The ends were cut back, 1 base at V and 5 bases at J, with 14 bases in the middle. The CDR3 covers 15 residues. Germline V gene data show CDR1 as MGHRA and CDR2 as YSYEKL. CDR3 nucleotide sequence: TGCGCCAGCAGCCAAGTCGTGGGGAGAGGTACTGAAGCTTTCTTT. It yields the protein CASSQVVGRGTEAFF.

J is TRBJ2-2 and V is TRBV4-2, with 10 bases fitting TRBD2. Germline trimming cut 4 bases from V and 3 bases from J; bases unmatched to any gene: 2. Germline-derived CDR1 and CDR2 are LGHNA and YNFKEQ. The length of the CDR3 is 15 residues. The CDR3 sequence is CASSPLAGDTGELFF. The CDR3 bases are TGTGCCAGCAGCCCCCTAGCGGGGGACACCGGGGAGCTGTTTTTT.